The clone carrying this T cell receptor (beta chain) was seen just once. Its specificity is not known. The data were taken from a study of OX40 agonist ivuxolimab in advanced cancers. About the study: Enrolled patients in dose escalation had cancers that were hepatocellular carcinoma, melanoma, renal cell or head and neck cancer. The study's findings and limits: Relative to CD4+ cells, CD8+ T cells on average had more expanded clones.

The CDR3 extends over 13 amino acids. Trimming shortened V by 0 bases and J by 7 bases, and 7 bases separated the two germline ends. Germline V gene lookup returns CDR1 MNHEY and CDR2 SMNVEV (reference sequence). Sequencing was performed with immunoSEQ multiplex PCR; in TCRdb, only in-frame clones are kept and a portion is missing. Found here are about 50,000 clones, approximately 95% of them singletons; the top ten hold approximately 25%. Sequenced material: CD4+ or CD8+ T cells sorted from blood, taken in a trial of the OX40 agonist ivuxolimab. The sequence was collected from an adult with an advanced solid tumor such as melanoma, head and neck, liver or kidney cancer. The chain employs TRBV27 and TRBJ2-1; D is uncertain. CDR3 protein: CASSLSQSNEQFF. The CDR3 region has the DNA TGTGCCAGCAGTTTATCACAGTCAAATGAGCAGTTCTTC.